Listed here are 19 T cell receptor beta chains from one sample, sequenced in a study of blood T cell repertoires in COVID-19. Libraries were prepared by immunoSEQ multiplex PCR; TCRdb keeps only in-frame clonotypes and omits some of them. Seen here are over 450,000 clones, 85% to 90% observed once, and the top ten hold about 0.91%. The sequenced sample was peripheral blood. The source of these receptors is a young man with COVID-19, enrolled during active disease.

This clone came up once. This chain's CDR3 is CASTLLSGAKETQYF. For the CDR3, the DNA is TGTGCCAGCACCCTTTTAAGCGGGGCCAAAGAGACCCAGTACTTC. The gene calls are TRBV3-1 (or the pseudogene TRBV3-2) and TRBJ2-5, with TRBD2 matching over 7 bases. The junction had 11 bases not matched to a gene; V was cut back by 7 bases and J by 3 bases. Germline CDR1 and CDR2: LGHDT and YNNKEL (reference sequence). The CDR3 totals 15 residues.

The chain employs TRBV27 and TRBJ2-6; the D gene is possibly TRBD1 (6 bases). Germline loops: CDR1 MNHEY, CDR2 SMNVEV (reference sequence). V was shortened by 4 bases and J by 2 bases, with 15 bases between the two germline ends. This CDR3 is 17 amino acids long. CDR3 amino acids: CASSSQGFFPGANVLTF. As DNA, the CDR3 is TGTGCCAGCAGTTCCCAGGGGTTCTTTCCTGGGGCCAACGTCCTGACTTTC.

This clone has a handful of counts. V gene TRBV6-6 combines with J gene TRBJ2-2; D is ambiguous. The length of the CDR3 is 13 residues. Germline CDR1 and CDR2: MNHNY and SVGAGI (reference sequence). Trimming stripped 3 bases from V and 5 bases from J, with 7 bases between. As DNA, the CDR3 is TGTGCCAGCAGTTATATCGGGACCGGGGAGCTGTTTTTT. Amino acid sequence: CASSYIGTGELFF.

This chain joins TRBV7-3 and TRBJ2-2; D perhaps matches TRBD1 (6 bases). Trimming cost V 1 base and J 4 bases, with 13 bases left between them. Per germline, CDR1 SGHTA and CDR2 FQGTGA. The CDR3 runs 16 residues. Here the CDR3 reads CASSLMGASATGELFF. CDR3 nucleotides: TGTGCCAGCAGCTTAATGGGGGCCAGCGCCACCGGGGAGCTGTTTTTT. The variable domain in full, with the rest retrieved from reference TRBV7-3 and TRBJ2-2, is GAGVSQTPSNKVTEKGKYVELRCDPISGHTALYWYRQSLGQGPEFLIYFQGTGAADDSGLPNDRFFAVRPEGSVSTLKIQRTERGDSAVYLCASSLMGASATGELFFGEGSRLTVL.

The chain has TRBV4-1 and TRBJ2-7; D might be TRBD1 (5 bases). The germline V and J ends were trimmed by 3 bases and 6 bases, with 15 bases remaining between them. Germline loops: CDR1 MGHRA, CDR2 YSYEKL. The CDR3 length is 14 residues. CDR3 in DNA: TGCGCCAGCAGCCAGCCAGGGATAAGACCCGAGCAGTACTTC. As protein: CASSQPGIRPEQYF.

This chain uses TRBV3-1 (or the pseudogene TRBV3-2) with TRBJ2-7; 10 bases are shared with TRBD2. The germline gives CDR1 LGHDT, CDR2 YNNKEL (reference sequence). J gave up 2 bases and V 6 bases, and 10 bases lay outside the gene matches. The CDR3 has 16 residues. As DNA, the CDR3 is TGTGCCAGCAGTCGCGGAGGGACTAGCGTTCCCTACGAGCAGTACTTC. Translation: CASSRGGTSVPYEQYF.

This clone was counted ten times or more. The J gene is TRBJ1-1, the V gene TRBV7-9; D uncertain. CDR3 length: 16 residues. From germline, CDR1 is SEHNR and CDR2 FQNEAQ (reference sequence). V lost 2 bases and J 2 bases, leaving 15 bases between the germline ends. CDR3 DNA sequence: TGTGCCAGCAGCTTACAGTACCCGGGTCGTAACACTGAAGCTTTCTTT. Translation: CASSLQYPGRNTEAFF.

V and J are TRBV7-2 and TRBJ1-6; tentative D call: TRBD1 (5 bases). V was trimmed by 1 base and J by 6 bases, leaving 10 bases between them. CDR1 and CDR2 from the germline V gene are SGHTA and FQGNSA. CDR3 size: 15 residues. The CDR3 coding sequence is TGTGCCAGCAGCTTAGGGACACTGATTAATTCACCCCTCCACTTT. Translated, it gives CASSLGTLINSPLHF.

Concerning this clone itself: The same CDR3 arises from other DNA sequences in this sample as well. The chain combines TRBV14 with TRBJ1-1, with D maybe TRBD1 (6 bases). The germline CDR1 and CDR2 sequences are SGHDN and FVKESK. V gave up 1 base and J gave up 1 base, with 10 bases separating them. There are 15 residues in the CDR3. CDR3 in DNA: TGTGCCAGCAGCCAAGGAAGGGGGGGGAACACTGAAGCTTTCTTT. It codes for CASSQGRGGNTEAFF.

The chain has TRBV18 and TRBJ1-2, with D maybe TRBD1 (5 bases). The CDR3 extends over 17 amino acids. The V gene lost 6 bases and the J gene lost 1 base, with 21 bases spanning the gap. Germline assignment: CDR1 KGHSH and CDR2 LQKENI. For the CDR3, the DNA is TGTGCCAGCTCCCTCAGGGTCGGGAGGAATTATAACTATGGCTACACCTTC. This encodes CASSLRVGRNYNYGYTF.

The CDR3 is CASSLGGTGVPKNIQYF. The CDR3 region has the DNA TGTGCCAGCAGCTTGGGAGGGACAGGGGTTCCCAAAAACATTCAGTACTTC. The rearrangement links TRBV5-5 to TRBJ2-4; TRBD1 matches at 10 bases. The ends lost 0 bases at V and 2 bases at J; junction bases unmatched: 5. In germline, CDR1 is SGHKS, CDR2 YYEKEE (reference sequence). This CDR3 region has 17 residues. Looking up the rest from reference TRBV5-5 and TRBJ2-4 gives the full variable domain: DAGVTQSPTHLIKTRGQQVTLRCSPISGHKSVSWYQQVLGQGPQFIFQYYEKEERGRGNFPDRFSARQFPNYSSELNVNALLLGDSALYLCASSLGGTGVPKNIQYFGAGTRLSVL.

The rearrangement joins TRBV27 to TRBJ2-5; D remains ambiguous. This CDR3 is 12 amino acids long. The V end lost 6 bases, the J end lost 7 bases, and 12 bases lay between the germline ends. In germline, CDR1 is MNHEY, CDR2 SMNVEV (reference sequence). CDR3 sequence: CASRQDGGTQYF. The CDR3 DNA follows: TGTGCCAGCAGGCAGGATGGTGGGACCCAGTACTTC.

This clone was seen more than once but under ten times. The chain uses TRBV11-3 and TRBJ2-7, with 8 bases lining up with TRBD1. In germline, CDR1 is SGHNT, CDR2 YENEEA. There are 15 residues in the CDR3. Trimming took 4 bases from V and 3 from J; bases not matched to a gene: 8. The DNA for the CDR3 is TGTGCCAGCAGCTCCATAAGACAGGGGCTCTACGAGCAGTACTTC. Translation: CASSSIRQGLYEQYF.

The chain links TRBV3-1 (or the pseudogene TRBV3-2) to TRBJ1-1; a weak D match, TRBD1 (5 bases). V lost 8 bases, J lost 3 bases, and 16 bases lay in between. Germline-derived CDR1 and CDR2 are LGHDT and YNNKEL (reference sequence). The CDR3 has 14 residues. The CDR3 nucleotides read TGTGCCAGCCAGCCAGGCGGGGGGGACACTGAAGCTTTCTTT. Residues: CASQPGGGDTEAFF.

The V gene is TRBV23-1, the J gene TRBJ1-2; 10 bases are a match to TRBD1. TRBV23-1 is recorded as an ORF, its role being uncertain. This CDR3 spans 15 amino acids. After removal of 2 bases from V and 5 bases from J, the junction contained 5 bases not matched to a gene. For the CDR3, the DNA is TGCGCCAGCAGTCAACGCCGGACAGGGGGGTATGGCTACACCTTC. The encoded protein is CASSQRRTGGYGYTF.

This chain uses TRBV4-1 with TRBJ1-4; no definite D call. Germline V lookup: CDR1 MGHRA, CDR2 YSYEKL. The CDR3 consists of 16 residues. V lost 4 bases and J 7 bases, leaving 19 bases between the germline ends. In DNA, the CDR3 is TGCGCCAGCAGCCCCAAAGAGTGGGAGGGTGTTGAAAAACTGTTTTTT. It codes for CASSPKEWEGVEKLFF.

This sequence joins TRBV6-6 and TRBJ1-2, with D maybe TRBD1 (6 bases). V was clipped by 6 bases and J by 2 bases, with 13 bases between them. The CDR3 has 14 residues. In germline, CDR1 is MNHNY, CDR2 SVGAGI (reference sequence). The CDR3 DNA follows: TGTGCCAGCAGACTACAGGGTTCCAACTATGGCTACACCTTC. It is translated as CASRLQGSNYGYTF.

CDR3 amino acids: CASSRGRGYPSEAQYF. The CDR3 coding sequence is TGCGCCAGCAGCCGAGGCCGCGGGTACCCGTCGGAGGCCCAGTACTTC. This rearrangement joins TRBV4-1 to TRBJ2-5; D may be TRBD2 (5 bases). V lost 4 bases and J 9 bases, leaving 24 bases between the germline ends. The CDR3 has 16 residues. The germline CDR1 and CDR2 sequences are MGHRA and YSYEKL.

This chain links TRBV11-3 with TRBJ2-1; 9 bases are a match to TRBD1. Trimming at V came to 0 bases and at J to 8 bases, leaving 5 bases not matched to a gene. The CDR3 runs to 15 residues. CDR1 is SGHNT, CDR2 YENEEA, per germline. This chain's CDR3 is CASSLEGQGWDEQFF. DNA for the CDR3: TGTGCCAGCAGCTTAGAAGGACAGGGGTGGGATGAGCAGTTCTTC. The variable domain in full, with the rest retrieved from reference TRBV11-3 and TRBJ2-1, is EAGVVQSPRYKIIEKKQPVAFWCNPISGHNTLYWYLQNLGQGPELLIRYENEEAVDDSQLPKDRFSAERLKGVDSTLKIQPAELGDSAVYLCASSLEGQGWDEQFFGPGTRLTVL.